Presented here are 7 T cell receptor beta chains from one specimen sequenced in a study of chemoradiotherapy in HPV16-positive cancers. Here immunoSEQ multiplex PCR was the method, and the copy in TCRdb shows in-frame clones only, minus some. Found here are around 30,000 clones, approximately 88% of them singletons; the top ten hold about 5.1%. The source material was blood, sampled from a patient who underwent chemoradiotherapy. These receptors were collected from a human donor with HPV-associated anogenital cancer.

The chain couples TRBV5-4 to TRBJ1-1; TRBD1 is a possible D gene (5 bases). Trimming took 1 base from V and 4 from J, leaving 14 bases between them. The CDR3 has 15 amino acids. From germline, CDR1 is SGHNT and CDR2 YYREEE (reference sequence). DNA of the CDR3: TGTGCCAGCAGCTTGTTTCGGGGCTCGGGCACTGAAGCTTTCTTT. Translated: CASSLFRGSGTEAFF.

The CDR3 nucleotides read TGCAGCGTTGTCGGGGCGACTAATGAAAAACTGTTTTTT. Its translation: CSVVGATNEKLFF. V usage is TRBV29-1 and J usage is TRBJ1-4; possibly TRBD1 for D (5 bases). Germline V lookup: CDR1 SQVTM, CDR2 ANQGSEA. This CDR3 comprises 13 residues. Trimming pared 4 bases from V and 2 bases from J, leaving 8 bases between.

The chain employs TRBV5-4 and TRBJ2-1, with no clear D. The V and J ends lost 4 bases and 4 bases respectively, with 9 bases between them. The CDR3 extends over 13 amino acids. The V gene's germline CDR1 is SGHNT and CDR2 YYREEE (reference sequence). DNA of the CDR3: TGTGCCAGCAGCCGAGACATTTACAATGAGCAGTTCTTC. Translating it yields CASSRDIYNEQFF.

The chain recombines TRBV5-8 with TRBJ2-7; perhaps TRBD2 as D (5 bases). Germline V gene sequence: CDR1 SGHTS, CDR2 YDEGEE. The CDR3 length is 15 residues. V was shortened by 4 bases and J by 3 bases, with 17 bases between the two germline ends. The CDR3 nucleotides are TGTGCCAGCAGCGATATGCGACTACGAAGCTACGAGCAGTACTTC. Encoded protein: CASSDMRLRSYEQYF.

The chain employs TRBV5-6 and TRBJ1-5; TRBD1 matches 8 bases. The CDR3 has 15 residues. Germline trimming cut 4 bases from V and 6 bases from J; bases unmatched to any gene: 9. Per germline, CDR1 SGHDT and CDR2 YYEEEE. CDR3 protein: CASSVLTGGSQPQHF. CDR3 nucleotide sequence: TGTGCCAGCAGCGTACTAACAGGGGGTAGTCAGCCCCAGCATTTT.

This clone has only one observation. CDR3 sequence: CASTPGPTEAFF. The CDR3, as DNA: TGTGCCAGCACCCCGGGACCCACTGAAGCTTTCTTT. The chain couples TRBV2 to TRBJ1-1; tentatively, D is TRBD1 (5 bases). The CDR3 is 12 amino acids. With 7 bases removed from V and 4 bases from J, the gap between germline ends came to 10 bases. Germline assignment: CDR1 SNHLY and CDR2 FYNNEI.

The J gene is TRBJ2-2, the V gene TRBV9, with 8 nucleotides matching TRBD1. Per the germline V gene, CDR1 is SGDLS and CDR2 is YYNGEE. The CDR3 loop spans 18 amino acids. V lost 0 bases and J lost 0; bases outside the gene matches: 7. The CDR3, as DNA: TGTGCCAGCAGCGTAGCTGACAGGGGCTACGCGAACACCGGGGAGCTGTTTTTT. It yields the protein CASSVADRGYANTGELFF.